This T cell receptor (beta chain) was sequenced for a study of identical twins. Broader study findings: Out-of-frame alpha sequences shared by twins showed excess low generation probability. Recombination models fit unrelated individuals' TCR alpha sharing but underestimated twins'.

About this clonotype: Antigen specificity is unknown.

A single record per CDR3 protein comes from TCRdb applying MiXCR to the 5' RACE reads. The sample has approximately 190,000 distinct CDR3 sequences, approximately 15% seen once. This sample was shared with a second study, whose subject was T cells expressing NK-cell markers. That report adds: Source material for TCR beta repertoires consisted of sorted CD3+CD56+NKG2C+, CD3+CD56+NKG2C- and CD3+CD56-NKG2C+ T cells. HCMV serostatus: seven of eight sequenced donors positive, one negative.

The sequenced material came from CD8+ T cells sorted from blood. The clonotype comes from a young woman in good health.

The CDR3 nucleotides read TGTGCCAGCAGTTTTGGCCTCCAACCTAACTATGGCTACACCTTC. Protein: CASSFGLQPNYGYTF. The chain combines TRBV12-3 or TRBV12-4 with TRBJ1-2; D is undetermined. The CDR3 has 15 amino acids. The V gene lost 3 bases and the J gene lost 0 bases, with 11 bases spanning the gap.